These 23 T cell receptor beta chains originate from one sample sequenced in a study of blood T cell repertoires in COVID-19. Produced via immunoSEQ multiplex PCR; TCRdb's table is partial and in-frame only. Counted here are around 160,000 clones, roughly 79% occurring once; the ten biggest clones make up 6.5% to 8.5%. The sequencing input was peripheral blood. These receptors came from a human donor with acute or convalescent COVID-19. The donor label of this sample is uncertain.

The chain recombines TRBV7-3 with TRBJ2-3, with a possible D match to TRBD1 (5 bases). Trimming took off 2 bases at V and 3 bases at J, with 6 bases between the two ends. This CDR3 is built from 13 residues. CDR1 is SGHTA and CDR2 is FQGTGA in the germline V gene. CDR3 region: CASSLQGTDTQYF. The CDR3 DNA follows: TGTGCCAGCAGCTTACAGGGTACAGATACGCAGTATTTT.

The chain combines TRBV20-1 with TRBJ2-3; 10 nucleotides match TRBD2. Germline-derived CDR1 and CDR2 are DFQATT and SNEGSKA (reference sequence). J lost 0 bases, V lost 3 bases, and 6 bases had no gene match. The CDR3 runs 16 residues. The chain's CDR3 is CSASQGLAESTDTQYF. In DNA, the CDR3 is TGCAGTGCTAGTCAAGGACTAGCGGAGAGCACAGATACGCAGTATTTT.

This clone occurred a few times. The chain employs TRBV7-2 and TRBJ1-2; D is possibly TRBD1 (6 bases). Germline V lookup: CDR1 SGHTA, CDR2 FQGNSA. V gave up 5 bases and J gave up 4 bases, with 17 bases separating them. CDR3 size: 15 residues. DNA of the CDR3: TGTGCCAGCAGCCCGCACGGGGGGCAAATCTATGGCTACACCTTC. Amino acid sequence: CASSPHGGQIYGYTF. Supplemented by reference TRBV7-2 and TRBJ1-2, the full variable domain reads GAGVSQSPSNKVTEKGKDVELRCDPISGHTALYWYRQSLGQGLEFLIYFQGNSAPDKSGLPSDRFSAERTGGSVSTLTIQRTQQEDSAVYLCASSPHGGQIYGYTFGSGTRLTVV.

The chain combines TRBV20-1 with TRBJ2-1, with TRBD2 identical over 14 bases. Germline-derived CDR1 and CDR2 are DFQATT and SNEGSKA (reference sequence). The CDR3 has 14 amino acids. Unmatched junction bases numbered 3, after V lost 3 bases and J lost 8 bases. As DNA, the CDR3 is TGCAGTGCTAGTAGACTAGCGGGGGGGTATGAGCAGTTCTTC. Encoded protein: CSASRLAGGYEQFF.

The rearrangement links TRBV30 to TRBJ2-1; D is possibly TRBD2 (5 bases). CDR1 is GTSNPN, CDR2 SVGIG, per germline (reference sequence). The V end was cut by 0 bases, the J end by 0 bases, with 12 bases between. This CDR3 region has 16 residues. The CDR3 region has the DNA TGTGCCTGGAGTGTAACGGGGATGAGCTCCTACAATGAGCAGTTCTTC. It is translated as CAWSVTGMSSYNEQFF.

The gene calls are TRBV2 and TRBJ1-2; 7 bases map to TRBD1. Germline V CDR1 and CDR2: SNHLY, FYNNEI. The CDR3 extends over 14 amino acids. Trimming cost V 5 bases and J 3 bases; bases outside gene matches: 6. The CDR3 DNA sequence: TGTGCCAGCAGTCCACGACAGGGTTACTATGGCTACACCTTC. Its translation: CASSPRQGYYGYTF.

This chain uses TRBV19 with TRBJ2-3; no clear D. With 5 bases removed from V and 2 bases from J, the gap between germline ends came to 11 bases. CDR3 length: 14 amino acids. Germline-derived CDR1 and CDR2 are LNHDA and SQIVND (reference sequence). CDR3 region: CASSSPEYTDTQYF. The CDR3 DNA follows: TGTGCCAGTAGTTCACCCGAGTACACAGATACGCAGTATTTT.

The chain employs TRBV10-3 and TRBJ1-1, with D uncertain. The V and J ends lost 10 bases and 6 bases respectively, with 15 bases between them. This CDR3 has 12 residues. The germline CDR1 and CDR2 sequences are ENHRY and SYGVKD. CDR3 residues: CASSRGRAEAFF. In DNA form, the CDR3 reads TGTGCCAGCAGCAGAGGGCGTGCTGAAGCTTTCTTT.

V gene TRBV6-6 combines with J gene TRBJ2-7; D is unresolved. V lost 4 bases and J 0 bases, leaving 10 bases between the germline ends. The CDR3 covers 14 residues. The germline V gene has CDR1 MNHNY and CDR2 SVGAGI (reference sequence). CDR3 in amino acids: CASSSTQSSYEQYV. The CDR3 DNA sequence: TGTGCCAGCAGTTCCACACAGAGCTCCTACGAGCAGTACGTC.

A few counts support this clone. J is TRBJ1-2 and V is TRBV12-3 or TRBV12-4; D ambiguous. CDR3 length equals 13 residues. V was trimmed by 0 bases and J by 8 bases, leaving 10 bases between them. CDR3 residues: CASSLAQIMGYTF. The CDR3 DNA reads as TGTGCCAGCAGTTTAGCGCAGATTATGGGCTACACCTTC.

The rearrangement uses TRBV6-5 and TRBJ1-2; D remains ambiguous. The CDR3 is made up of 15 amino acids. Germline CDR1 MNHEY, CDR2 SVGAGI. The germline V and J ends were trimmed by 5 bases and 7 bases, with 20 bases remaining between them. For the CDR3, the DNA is TGTGCCAGCAGTATCAATGAAGGAAAGGCGGGTGGCTACACCTTC. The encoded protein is CASSINEGKAGGYTF.

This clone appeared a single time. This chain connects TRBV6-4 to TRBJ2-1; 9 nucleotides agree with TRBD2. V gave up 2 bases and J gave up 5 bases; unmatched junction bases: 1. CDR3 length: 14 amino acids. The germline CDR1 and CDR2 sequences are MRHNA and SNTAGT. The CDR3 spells CASSDSGGHNEQFF. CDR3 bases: TGTGCCAGCAGTGACAGCGGGGGGCACAATGAGCAGTTCTTC.

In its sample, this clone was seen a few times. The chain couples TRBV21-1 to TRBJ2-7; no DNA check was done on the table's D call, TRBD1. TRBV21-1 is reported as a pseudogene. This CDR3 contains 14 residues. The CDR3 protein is CASSKGDRGYEQYV. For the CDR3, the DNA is TGTGCCAGCAGCAAAGGGGACAGGGGCTACGAGCAGTACGTC.

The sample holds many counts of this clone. The CDR3 protein is CASSRQGAVANEKLFF. Written as DNA, the CDR3 is TGTGCCAGCAGCAGACAGGGGGCCGTGGCTAATGAAAAACTGTTTTTT. The chain links TRBV7-9 to TRBJ1-4; 10 nucleotides agree with TRBD1. J lost 3 bases, V lost 5 bases, and 6 bases had no gene match. Germline V lookup: CDR1 SEHNR, CDR2 FQNEAQ (reference sequence). This CDR3 is built from 16 residues.

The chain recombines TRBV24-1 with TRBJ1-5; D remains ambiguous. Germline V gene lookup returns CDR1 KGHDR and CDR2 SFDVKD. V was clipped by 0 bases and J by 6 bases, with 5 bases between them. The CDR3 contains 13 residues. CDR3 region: CATSDLTGQPQHF. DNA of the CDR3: TGTGCCACCAGTGATTTGACGGGTCAGCCCCAGCATTTT.

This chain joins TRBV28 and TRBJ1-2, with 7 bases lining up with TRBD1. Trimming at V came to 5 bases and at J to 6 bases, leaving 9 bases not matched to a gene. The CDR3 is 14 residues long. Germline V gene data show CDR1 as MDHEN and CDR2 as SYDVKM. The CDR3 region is CASSQGQAWDGYTF. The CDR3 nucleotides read TGTGCCAGCAGTCAAGGACAGGCGTGGGATGGCTACACCTTC.

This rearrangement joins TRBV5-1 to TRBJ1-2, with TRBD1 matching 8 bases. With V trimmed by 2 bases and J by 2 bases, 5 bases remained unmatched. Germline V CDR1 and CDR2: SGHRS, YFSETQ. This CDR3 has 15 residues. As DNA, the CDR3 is TGCGCCAGCAGCTTCGACAGGGGACAGAACTATGGCTACACCTTC. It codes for CASSFDRGQNYGYTF.

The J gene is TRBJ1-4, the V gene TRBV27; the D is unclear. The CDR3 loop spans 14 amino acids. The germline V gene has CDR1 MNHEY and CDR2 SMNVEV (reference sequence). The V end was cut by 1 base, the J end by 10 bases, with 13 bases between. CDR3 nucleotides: TGTGCCAGCAGTTTATTTAACGGTGATGGAAAACTGTTTTTT. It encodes CASSLFNGDGKLFF.

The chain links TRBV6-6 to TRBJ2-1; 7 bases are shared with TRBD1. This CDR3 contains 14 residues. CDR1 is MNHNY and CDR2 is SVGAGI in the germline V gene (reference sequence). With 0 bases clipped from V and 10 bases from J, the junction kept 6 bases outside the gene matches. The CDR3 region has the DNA TGTGCCAGCAGTTACTCGACAGGGTTCTACGAGCAGTTCTTC. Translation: CASSYSTGFYEQFF.

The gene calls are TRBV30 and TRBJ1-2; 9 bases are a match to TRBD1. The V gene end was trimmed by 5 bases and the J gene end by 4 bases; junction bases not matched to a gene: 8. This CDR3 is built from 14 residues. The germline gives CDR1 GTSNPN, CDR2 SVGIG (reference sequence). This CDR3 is CAWGWTGDFYGYTF. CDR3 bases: TGTGCCTGGGGATGGACAGGGGATTTCTATGGCTACACCTTC.

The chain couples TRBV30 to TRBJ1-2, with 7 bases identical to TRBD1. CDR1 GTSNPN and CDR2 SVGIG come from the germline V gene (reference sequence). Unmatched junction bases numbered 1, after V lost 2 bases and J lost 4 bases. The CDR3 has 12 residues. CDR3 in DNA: TGTGCCTGGAGTTACAGGGGCTATGGCTACACCTTC. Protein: CAWSYRGYGYTF.

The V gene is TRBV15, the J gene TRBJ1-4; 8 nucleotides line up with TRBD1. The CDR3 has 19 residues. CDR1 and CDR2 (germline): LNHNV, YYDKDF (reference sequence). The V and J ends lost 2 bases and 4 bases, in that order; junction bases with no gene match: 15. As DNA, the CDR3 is TGTGCCACCAGCAGATCCGCCCGACAGGGGCATGGCGTTAATGAAAAACTGTTTTTT. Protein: CATSRSARQGHGVNEKLFF.

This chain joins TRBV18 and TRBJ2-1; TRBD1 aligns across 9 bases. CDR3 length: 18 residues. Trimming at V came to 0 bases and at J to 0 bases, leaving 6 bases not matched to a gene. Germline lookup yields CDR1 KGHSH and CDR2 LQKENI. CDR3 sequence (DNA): TGTGCCAGCTCACCACCAACCGGGACAGGGAGCTCCTACAATGAGCAGTTCTTC. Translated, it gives CASSPPTGTGSSYNEQFF.